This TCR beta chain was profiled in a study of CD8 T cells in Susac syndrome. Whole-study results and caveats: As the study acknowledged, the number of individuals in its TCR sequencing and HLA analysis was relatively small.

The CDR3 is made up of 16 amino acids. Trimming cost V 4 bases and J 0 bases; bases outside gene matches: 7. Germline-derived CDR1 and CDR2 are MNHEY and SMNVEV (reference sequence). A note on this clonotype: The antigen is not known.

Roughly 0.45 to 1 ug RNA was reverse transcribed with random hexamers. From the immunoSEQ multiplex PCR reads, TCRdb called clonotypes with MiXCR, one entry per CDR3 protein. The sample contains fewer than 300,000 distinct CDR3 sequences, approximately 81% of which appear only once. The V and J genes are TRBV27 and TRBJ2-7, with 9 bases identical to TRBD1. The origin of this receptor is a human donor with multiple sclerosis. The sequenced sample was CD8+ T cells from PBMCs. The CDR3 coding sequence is TGTGCCAGCAGTTGGCTGGGACAGGGAGACTCCTACGAGCAGTACTTC. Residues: CASSWLGQGDSYEQYF.